Presented here are 15 T cell receptor beta chains from one specimen sequenced in a study of neurological immune-mediated disorders. Via MiXCR, TCRdb re-called the 5' RACE reads, giving one row per CDR3 protein. The data contain about 31,000 distinct CDR3 sequences, about 14% of them singletons. As for time point: technical triplicate 2. Sequenced sample: CD4+ T cells from blood. The receptors shown here come from a female donor with HTLV-1-associated myelopathy (HAM/TSP).

This clonotype was seen repeatedly, ten times or more. This chain uses TRBV5-6 with TRBJ2-1; 7 nucleotides align to TRBD1. The CDR3 extends over 15 amino acids. V dropped 5 bases and J dropped 3; count of bases not matched to a gene: 8. CDR1 and CDR2 from the germline V gene are SGHDT and YYEEEE. The CDR3 sequence is CASSRQGNGYNEQFF. CDR3 DNA sequence: TGTGCCAGCAGTAGACAGGGTAACGGCTACAATGAGCAGTTCTTC.

This chain links TRBV7-2 with TRBJ2-7; no firm D call. The V gene lost 2 bases and the J gene lost 7 bases, with 21 bases spanning the gap. CDR1 and CDR2 from the germline V gene are SGHTA and FQGNSA. CDR3 length: 16 amino acids. The CDR3 spells CASSLTLLTAYYEQYF. The DNA for the CDR3 is TGTGCCAGCAGCTTAACTCTTCTAACAGCCTACTATGAGCAGTACTTC.

This clonotype was recorded many times. The chain links TRBV12-3 or TRBV12-4 to TRBJ1-2; D call uncertain. The CDR3 is 11 amino acids. The ends were cut back, 1 base at V and 7 bases at J, with 4 bases in the middle. The CDR3 DNA follows: TGTGCCAGCAGTTTAGGGTCTGGCTACACCTTC. It encodes CASSLGSGYTF.

This clonotype was counted at least ten times. This rearrangement joins TRBV10-3 to TRBJ1-2; D gene ambiguous. Trimming cost V 0 bases and J 4 bases, with 15 bases left between them. CDR3 length equals 16 residues. The germline V gene has CDR1 ENHRY and CDR2 SYGVKD. For the CDR3, the DNA is TGTGCCATCAGTGAGTCGAGCGGGGTTAAGTCCTATGGCTACACCTTC. Amino acids: CAISESSGVKSYGYTF.

This clonotype was counted only a few times. The rearrangement links TRBV18 to TRBJ1-3; TRBD1 might be the D (5 bases). Germline loops: CDR1 KGHSH, CDR2 LQKENI. Trimming shortened V by 4 bases and J by 1 base, and 11 bases separated the two germline ends. CDR3 length equals 15 residues. CDR3 sequence (DNA): TGTGCCAGCTCACAGGGGTATGAATCTGGAAACACCATATATTTT. Its protein is CASSQGYESGNTIYF.

This clonotype has a count of ten or more. This sequence joins TRBV4-1 and TRBJ2-7, with D maybe TRBD2 (6 bases). The CDR3 is 15 amino acids. From germline, CDR1 is MGHRA and CDR2 YSYEKL. Trimming shortened V by 1 base and J by 2 bases, and 12 bases separated the two germline ends. CDR3 sequence (DNA): TGCGCCAGCAGCCAAGCCCCGGGGGTTGCCTACGAGCAGTACTTC. Translation: CASSQAPGVAYEQYF.

This clonotype has ten or more counts. The genes are TRBV14 and TRBJ2-2; 7 bases fit TRBD2. The CDR3 totals 16 residues. Trimming removed 1 base from V and 4 bases from J; junction bases left unmatched: 6. Germline V lookup: CDR1 SGHDN, CDR2 FVKESK. The chain's CDR3 is CASSQVWAGVTGELFF. CDR3 bases: TGTGCCAGCAGCCAAGTATGGGCGGGAGTCACCGGGGAGCTGTTTTTT.

This clonotype was recorded many times. The genes are TRBV12-3 or TRBV12-4 and TRBJ2-7, with 8 nucleotides matching TRBD2. CDR3 length: 14 residues. V dropped 3 bases and J dropped 1; count of bases not matched to a gene: 2. The CDR3 nucleotides are TGTGCCAGCAGTTTTTTAGCGGGGTCCTACGAGCAGTACTTC. It yields the protein CASSFLAGSYEQYF.

At least ten counts were recorded for this clonotype. The chain joins TRBV11-2 to TRBJ2-1; D is tentatively TRBD1 or TRBD2 (5 bases each). This CDR3 spans 16 amino acids. V dropped 8 bases and J dropped 0 bases, with 17 bases sitting between them. Germline values: CDR1 SGHAT, CDR2 FQNNGV. CDR3 DNA sequence: TGTGCCAGCGGCCCGAGGGGAGACAGCTCCTACAATGAGCAGTTCTTC. Its protein is CASGPRGDSSYNEQFF.

The V call is TRBV7-2, the J call TRBJ2-1; no reliable D call. The ends were cut back, 5 bases at V and 15 bases at J, with 14 bases in the middle. There are 11 residues in the CDR3. Germline loops: CDR1 SGHTA, CDR2 FQGNSA. The CDR3 sequence: CASSPSYDPFF. Written as DNA, the CDR3 is TGTGCCAGCAGCCCATCCTACGACCCGTTCTTC. The full variable domain, with the rest looked up from reference TRBV7-2 and TRBJ2-1, is GAGVSQSPSNKVTEKGKDVELRCDPISGHTALYWYRQSLGQGLEFLIYFQGNSAPDKSGLPSDRFSAERTGGSVSTLTIQRTQQEDSAVYLCASSPSYDPFFGPGTRLTVL.

This clonotype was found many times. The J gene is TRBJ2-7, the V gene TRBV12-3 or TRBV12-4; TRBD2 aligns across 12 bases. J was trimmed by 7 bases and V by 3 bases; bases with no gene match: 10. The CDR3 is 16 residues long. Here the CDR3 DNA reads TGTGCCAGCAGTTTCGGACTAGCGGGAACCGGGGGGGAGCAGTACTTC. This translates into CASSFGLAGTGGEQYF.

This clonotype was observed many times. The chain is built from TRBV4-1 and TRBJ1-4; 7 positions match TRBD1. CDR1 is MGHRA, CDR2 YSYEKL, per germline. Trimming took 1 base from V and 3 from J; bases not matched to a gene: 5. This CDR3 is 16 amino acids long. CDR3 DNA sequence: TGCGCCAGCAGCCAAGCCGGACAGGCTTCTAATGAAAAACTGTTTTTT. This translates into CASSQAGQASNEKLFF.

The chain is built from TRBV4-2 and TRBJ2-7; 8 nucleotides align to TRBD2. Germline CDR1 reads LGHNA; CDR2 reads YNFKEQ. V dropped 8 bases and J dropped 3; count of bases not matched to a gene: 6. This CDR3 region has 13 residues. The CDR3 coding sequence is TGTGCCAGCCAAGATGGGACTAGCTACGAGCAGTACTTC. Amino acid sequence: CASQDGTSYEQYF.

This clonotype was counted many times. This chain joins TRBV20-1 and TRBJ2-7; 8 bases fit TRBD1. The CDR3 is made up of 14 amino acids. Germline V gives CDR1 DFQATT, CDR2 SNEGSKA (reference sequence). Trimming removed 6 bases from V and 6 bases from J; junction bases left unmatched: 13. The CDR3 sequence is CSALRGPGSSEQYF. As DNA, the CDR3 is TGCAGTGCCCTCAGGGGGCCAGGGAGCTCCGAGCAGTACTTC.

This clonotype was recorded at least ten times. The chain uses TRBV5-1 and TRBJ2-5; D remains unclear. Germline V gene lookup returns CDR1 SGHRS and CDR2 YFSETQ. The CDR3 sequence is 14 residues long. The V end was cut by 0 bases, the J end by 1 base, with 7 bases between. CDR3 amino acids: CASSLGGGQETQYF. CDR3 DNA: TGCGCCAGCAGCTTGGGAGGCGGCCAAGAGACCCAGTACTTC.